Given below is one T cell receptor beta chain in context. This sample was taken from a study of monozygotic twins with inflammatory bowel disease. TCRdb re-called the 5' RACE reads and shows each CDR3 protein once, DNA omitted. The ten most abundant clones cover under 2.5% of a sample with more than 95,000 distinct CDR3 sequences. This CDR3 comprises 16 residues. Germline CDR1 is SGHAT and CDR2 is FQNNGV. The TCR originated in a human donor with ulcerative colitis or Crohn's disease, or a healthy co-twin of an affected twin (not recorded which). The V call is TRBV11-2, the J call TRBJ2-1; TCRdb's assignment of TRBD2 cannot be checked, as there is no DNA. Specimen: blood. The CDR3 loop is CASGSSGGTSYNEQFF.